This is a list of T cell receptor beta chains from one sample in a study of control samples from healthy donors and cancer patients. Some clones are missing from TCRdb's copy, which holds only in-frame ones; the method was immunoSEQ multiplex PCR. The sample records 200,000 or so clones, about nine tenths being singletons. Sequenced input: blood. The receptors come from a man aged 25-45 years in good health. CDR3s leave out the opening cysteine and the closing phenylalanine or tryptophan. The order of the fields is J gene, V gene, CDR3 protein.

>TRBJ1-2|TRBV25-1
ASSFGHGYT
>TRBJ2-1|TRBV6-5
ASSYNGYYNEQF
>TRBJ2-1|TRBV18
ASSTLFQEEQF
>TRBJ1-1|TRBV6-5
ASRRDRGLAEAF
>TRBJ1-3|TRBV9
ASSEASGGAGNTIY
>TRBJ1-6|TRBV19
ASSGGQQNSPLH
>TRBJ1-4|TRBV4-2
ASSRAATNEKLF
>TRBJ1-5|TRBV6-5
ASTDRIVRNQPQH
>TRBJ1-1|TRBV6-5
ASTRWAGDTEAF
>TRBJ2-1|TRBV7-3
ASSPGTAPYNEQF
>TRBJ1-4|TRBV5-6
ASSLVGGQEKLF
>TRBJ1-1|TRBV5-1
ASSPAGTMNTEAF
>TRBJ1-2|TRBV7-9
ASSFTGTNRHGYT
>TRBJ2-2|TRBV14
ASRQLDSDTGELF
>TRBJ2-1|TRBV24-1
ATSPRRGRNNEQF
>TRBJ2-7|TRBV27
ASSLSHSYEQY
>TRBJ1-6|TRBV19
ASSGTGGGSPLH
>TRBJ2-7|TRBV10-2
ASSGWENVYEQY
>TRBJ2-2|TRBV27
ASSSALAGSSIGELF
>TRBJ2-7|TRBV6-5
ASSSGGGGTYEQY
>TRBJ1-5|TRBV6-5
ASRVDRTNQPQH
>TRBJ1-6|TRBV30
AWRGQGNNSPLH